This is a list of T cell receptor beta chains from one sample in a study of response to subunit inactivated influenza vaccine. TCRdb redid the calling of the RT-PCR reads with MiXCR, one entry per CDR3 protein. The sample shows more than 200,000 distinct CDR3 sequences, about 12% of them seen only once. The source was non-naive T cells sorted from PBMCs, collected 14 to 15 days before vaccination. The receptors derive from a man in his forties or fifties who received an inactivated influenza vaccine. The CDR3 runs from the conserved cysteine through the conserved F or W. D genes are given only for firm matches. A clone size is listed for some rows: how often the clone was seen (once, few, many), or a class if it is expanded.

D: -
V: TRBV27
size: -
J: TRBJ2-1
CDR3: CASSFLGVLNEQFF
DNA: TGTGCCAGCAGTTTTTTGGGAGTGCTTAATGAGCAGTTCTTC

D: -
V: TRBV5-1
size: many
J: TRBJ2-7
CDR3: CASSANFYEQYF
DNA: TGCGCCAGCAGCGCCAATTTCTACGAGCAGTACTTC

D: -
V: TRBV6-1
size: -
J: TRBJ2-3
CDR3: CASNQLVNTDTQYF
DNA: TGTGCCAGCAACCAGTTAGTAAACACAGATACGCAGTATTTT

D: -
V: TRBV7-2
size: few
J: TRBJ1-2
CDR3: CASSPVSGDGYTF
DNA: TGTGCCAGCAGCCCTGTTTCGGGGGATGGCTACACCTTC

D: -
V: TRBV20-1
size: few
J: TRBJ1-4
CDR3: CSASSGRFDEKLFF
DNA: TGCAGTGCTTCTAGTGGACGGTTTGATGAAAAACTGTTTTTT

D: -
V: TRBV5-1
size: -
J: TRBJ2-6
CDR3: CASSLMADSSGANVLTF
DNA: TGCGCCAGCAGCTTGATGGCAGACAGCTCTGGGGCCAACGTCCTGACTTTC

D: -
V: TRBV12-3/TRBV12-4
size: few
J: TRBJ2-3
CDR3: CASSREGGSTQYF
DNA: TGTGCCAGCAGCCGTGAGGGGGGCAGTACGCAGTATTTT

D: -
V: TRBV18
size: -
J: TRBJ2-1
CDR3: CASSLNTLDNEQFF
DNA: TGTGCCAGCTCACTCAATACATTGGACAATGAGCAGTTCTTC

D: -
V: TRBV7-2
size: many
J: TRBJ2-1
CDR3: CASSPTYRGGRMQFF
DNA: TGTGCCAGCAGCCCAACGTACAGGGGGGGGAGGATGCAGTTCTTC

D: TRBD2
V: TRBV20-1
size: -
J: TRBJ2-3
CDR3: CSASQAGGRKSTDTQYF
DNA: TGCAGTGCTTCCCAGGCGGGGGGACGAAAAAGCACAGATACGCAGTATTTT

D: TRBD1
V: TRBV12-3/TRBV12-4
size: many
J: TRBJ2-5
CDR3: CASSGDSSQETQYF
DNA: TGTGCCAGCAGTGGGGACAGCTCCCAAGAGACCCAGTACTTC

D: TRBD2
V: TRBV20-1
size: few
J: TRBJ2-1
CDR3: CSARAGTRDPDEQFF
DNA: TGCAGTGCTAGAGCCGGGACTAGAGATCCGGATGAGCAGTTCTTC

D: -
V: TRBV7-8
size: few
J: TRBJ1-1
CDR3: CASSTMEGVTEAFF
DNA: TGTGCCAGCAGCACTATGGAAGGGGTTACTGAAGCTTTCTTT

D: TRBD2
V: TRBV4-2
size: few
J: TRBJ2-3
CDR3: CASKESSGVTDTQYF
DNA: TGTGCCAGTAAGGAGTCTAGCGGGGTCACAGATACGCAGTATTTT

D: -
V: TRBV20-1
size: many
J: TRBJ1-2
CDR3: CSAREAGDLFYGYTF
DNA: TGCAGTGCTAGAGAGGCGGGGGACCTATTCTATGGCTACACCTTC

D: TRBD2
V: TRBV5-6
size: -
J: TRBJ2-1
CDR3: CASSLISGHNEQFF
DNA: TGTGCCAGCAGCTTGATTAGCGGGCACAATGAGCAGTTCTTC

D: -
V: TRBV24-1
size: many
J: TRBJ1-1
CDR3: CATSVPEAFF
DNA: TGTGCCACCAGTGTACCTGAAGCTTTCTTT

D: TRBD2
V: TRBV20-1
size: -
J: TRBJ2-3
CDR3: CSASSREGQLDTQYF
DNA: TGCAGTGCCAGCTCGCGGGAGGGCCAATTAGATACGCAGTATTTT